This T cell receptor beta chain was sequenced during a study of T cell responses to AZD1222 COVID-19 vaccine. V lost 3 bases and J 7 bases, leaving 16 bases between the germline ends. Germline V gene lookup returns CDR1 KGHSH and CDR2 LQKENI. This CDR3 comprises 16 residues. Comments on this clone: Its antigen is currently unknown.

Study observations and caveats: Females made up more of the donors, who were largely white British, and clonal diversity may have come out too low. After two AZD1222 doses, spike-specific TCR breadth and depth rose versus day 0. Without day 14 samples, only post-peak T cell repertoires were studied. Spike-wide vaccine-associated CD4 TCRs dominated at 160-218 and 743-854.

The repertoire was sequenced with immunoSEQ multiplex PCR; TCRdb's copy has only in-frame clones and lacks some. The table lists 150,000 or so clones, less than 95% of them singletons, with approximately 5.9% in the top ten. The TCR comes from an adult who received the AZD1222 COVID-19 vaccine. The V and J genes are TRBV18 and TRBJ1-6; D is possibly TRBD1 (5 bases). Sequencing was performed on peripheral blood, taken 28 days after the second AZD1222 dose. CDR3 sequence reads: CASSPTAGDGNSPLHF. The CDR3 DNA follows: TGTGCCAGCTCACCCACTGCTGGGGACGGCAATTCACCCCTCCACTTT.